This entry lists 23 T cell receptor beta chains sequenced from one sample in a study of cytomegalovirus exposure and HLA in healthy donors. Amplification used 60 Vbeta primers and 13 Jbeta primers. The protocol was immunoSEQ multiplex PCR, while the TCRdb copy is restricted to in-frame clones and leaves out a portion. The sample holds over 100,000 clones, roughly 80% seen once. Sequencing input: PBMCs. The origin of the receptors is a woman in her 40s in good health and CMV-seronegative.

V is TRBV11-1 and J is TRBJ2-5; perhaps TRBD1 as D (5 bases). The CDR3 is made up of 13 amino acids. Germline V gives CDR1 SGHAT, CDR2 FQDESV (reference sequence). V lost 0 bases to trimming and J lost 4 bases, with 6 bases between them. The DNA for the CDR3 is TGTGCCAGCAGCTTAGCCCAGGGAGAGACCCAGTACTTC. This codes for CASSLAQGETQYF.

The chain has TRBV5-6 and TRBJ2-7; 10 bases agree with TRBD2. In germline, CDR1 is SGHDT, CDR2 YYEEEE. The CDR3 has 16 residues. The J segment lost 7 bases and the V segment lost 1 base, leaving 11 bases of the junction unmatched. CDR3 nucleotide sequence: TGTGCCAGCAGCTTGAACAGCGGGAGGGTCCTCTGGGAGCAGTACTTC. Its protein is CASSLNSGRVLWEQYF.

This clone was counted a few times. This sequence joins TRBV7-9 and TRBJ1-2; D is undetermined. This CDR3 region has 15 residues. Per the germline V gene, CDR1 is SEHNR and CDR2 is FQNEAQ (reference sequence). V lost 4 bases and J 7 bases, leaving 19 bases between the germline ends. The CDR3 nucleotides are TGTGCCAGCAGCTCCCTGGGTCCAGGAGGCGTTGGCTACACCTTC. The encoded protein is CASSSLGPGGVGYTF. The complete variable domain, with remaining parts taken from reference TRBV7-9 and TRBJ1-2, reads DTGVSQNPRHKITKRGQNVTFRCDPISEHNRLYWYRQTLGQGPEFLTYFQNEAQLEKSRLLSDRFSAERPKGSFSTLEIQRTEQGDSAMYLCASSSLGPGGVGYTFGSGTRLTVV.

Concerning this clone: At the DNA level, this CDR3 is encoded by other sequences in the same sample as well. The V gene is TRBV11-3, the J gene TRBJ2-3; D remains ambiguous. Looked up from germline, CDR1 is SGHNT and CDR2 is YENEEA. V lost 5 bases, J lost 2 bases, and 11 bases lay in between. The CDR3 has 14 amino acids. This chain's CDR3 is CASSPSGYTDTQYF. CDR3 sequence (DNA): TGTGCCAGCAGCCCTAGTGGGTACACAGATACGCAGTATTTT.

The rearrangement joins TRBV27 to TRBJ2-7, with TRBD2 matching 9 bases. The CDR3 runs to 16 residues. V lost 1 base and J lost 5; bases outside the gene matches: 9. Germline CDR1 and CDR2: MNHEY and SMNVEV (reference sequence). The DNA of the CDR3 is TGTGCCAGCAGTTTATATGGGACTAGCTCCTTCGACGAGCAGTACTTC. It translates to CASSLYGTSSFDEQYF.

This clone came up a few times. This chain uses TRBV11-2 with TRBJ2-3; 10 bases agree with TRBD2. This CDR3 region has 15 residues. Germline CDR1 SGHAT, CDR2 FQNNGV. The junction had 4 bases not matched to a gene; V was cut back by 5 bases and J by 2 bases. The CDR3 loop reads CASSNLAGATDTQYF. The CDR3 DNA reads as TGTGCCAGCAGCAATCTAGCGGGAGCCACAGATACGCAGTATTTT.

The rearrangement links TRBV11-2 to TRBJ1-2; 9 bases agree with TRBD1. CDR3 length: 14 residues. In germline, CDR1 is SGHAT, CDR2 FQNNGV. Trimming took 3 bases from V and 8 from J; bases not matched to a gene: 7. The CDR3: CASSFTGTGYGYTF. The DNA of the CDR3 is TGTGCCAGCAGCTTCACCGGGACAGGGTACGGCTACACCTTC. Complete variable domain (other parts from reference TRBV11-2 and TRBJ1-2): EAGVAQSPRYKIIEKRQSVAFWCNPISGHATLYWYQQILGQGPKLLIQFQNNGVVDDSQLPKDRFSAERLKGVDSTLKIQPAKLEDSAVYLCASSFTGTGYGYTFGSGTRLTVV.

V gene TRBV29-1 combines with J gene TRBJ2-7; D ambiguous. The CDR3 loop spans 13 amino acids. The germline V gene has CDR1 SQVTM and CDR2 ANQGSEA. The V end lost 5 bases, the J end lost 3 bases, and 14 bases lay between the germline ends. The CDR3 bases are TGCAGCGTTTCACTTGCGGAAGACTACGAGCAGTACTTC. Amino acids: CSVSLAEDYEQYF.

The rearrangement uses TRBV29-1 and TRBJ1-2, with 8 bases aligning to TRBD1. CDR1 and CDR2 from the germline V gene are SQVTM and ANQGSEA. CDR3 size: 16 residues. V was clipped by 6 bases and J by 3 bases; unmatched bases: 15. CDR3 DNA: TGCAGCGTGGACGCCGGGACAGGAGGAATTGACTATGGCTACACCTTC. Translated, it gives CSVDAGTGGIDYGYTF.

This clone has a single count. The V and J genes are TRBV7-6 and TRBJ2-1; 10 bases are a match to TRBD2. V gave up 5 bases and J gave up 4 bases; unmatched junction bases: 8. CDR3 size: 16 residues. Germline CDR1 reads SGHVS; CDR2 reads FNYEAQ. In DNA, the CDR3 is TGTGCCAGCAGCCAAAGGACTAGCGGCCGATACAATGAGCAGTTCTTC. It is translated as CASSQRTSGRYNEQFF.

The V and J genes are TRBV10-1 and TRBJ2-1; TRBD2 matches 11 bases. Germline V gives CDR1 WNHNN, CDR2 SYGVQD (reference sequence). This CDR3 spans 15 amino acids. The V and J ends lost 0 bases and 8 bases, in that order; junction bases with no gene match: 3. The CDR3 is CASSESSGREYEQFF. Written as DNA, the CDR3 is TGCGCCAGCAGTGAGTCTAGCGGGAGGGAATATGAGCAGTTCTTC.

The V and J genes are TRBV7-9 and TRBJ2-7; a weak D match, TRBD2 (6 bases). CDR1 and CDR2 (germline): SEHNR, FQNEAQ (reference sequence). V lost 2 bases to trimming and J lost 4 bases, with 9 bases between them. CDR3 size: 13 residues. The CDR3 coding sequence is TGTGCCAGCAGCTTACCGGGAGCGTACGAGCAGTACTTC. Protein product: CASSLPGAYEQYF.

The rearrangement uses TRBV28 and TRBJ1-2; D is undetermined. V lost 3 bases and J lost 2, with 10 bases in between. Germline CDR1 and CDR2: MDHEN and SYDVKM. The CDR3 length is 14 residues. CDR3 nucleotides: TGTGCCAGCAGTTTGTCCGACACAAACTATGGCTACACCTTC. Encoded protein: CASSLSDTNYGYTF.

This chain links TRBV5-1 with TRBJ1-2; maybe TRBD1 (5 bases). Germline CDR1 SGHRS, CDR2 YFSETQ. Deletions cut 2 bases from V and 4 bases from J, with 6 bases between. The CDR3 spans 12 residues. DNA of the CDR3: TGCGCCAGCAGCTTAGGGGCCTATGGCTACACCTTC. It specifies CASSLGAYGYTF.

The chain links TRBV7-6 to TRBJ1-2; 9 bases match TRBD1. The CDR3 length is 15 residues. Germline trimming cut 5 bases from V and 5 bases from J; bases unmatched to any gene: 9. CDR1 and CDR2 from the germline V gene are SGHVS and FNYEAQ. CDR3: CASSATGTGRYGYTF. The CDR3 DNA reads TGTGCCAGCAGCGCCACCGGGACAGGGAGGTATGGCTACACCTTC.

This clone appeared a single time. The chain carries TRBV4-3 and TRBJ1-1; D is ambiguous. Trimming took off 1 base at V and 4 bases at J, with 16 bases between the two ends. The CDR3 extends over 16 amino acids. Germline assignment: CDR1 LGHNA and CDR2 YSLEER. The DNA for the CDR3 is TGCGCCAGCAGCCAAGGCTTTGGCGGGCTGGGCACTGAAGCTTTCTTT. Translating gives CASSQGFGGLGTEAFF.

The rearrangement joins TRBV29-1 to TRBJ2-7, with a tentative D call TRBD2 (6 bases). CDR3 length: 14 residues. The V end was cut by 0 bases, the J end by 3 bases, with 12 bases between. Germline V gene lookup returns CDR1 SQVTM and CDR2 ANQGSEA. The CDR3 DNA reads as TGCAGCGTTGAAGATCGGGGGTCTAACTACGAGCAGTACTTC. Residues: CSVEDRGSNYEQYF.

The V call is TRBV9, the J call TRBJ2-5; a weak D match, TRBD1 (6 bases). The last part of the DNA fits TRBJ2-7 better; the J call may be wrong. The CDR3 is 12 amino acids. Germline CDR1 is SGDLS and CDR2 is YYNGEE. For the CDR3, the DNA is TGTGCCAGCCAGGGGAACTCCTACGAGCAGTACTTC. Translating it yields CASQGNSYEQYF.

The chain uses TRBV4-1 and TRBJ1-6, with 9 positions matching TRBD1. CDR1 MGHRA and CDR2 YSYEKL come from the germline V gene. V lost 5 bases and J lost 13; bases outside the gene matches: 12. The CDR3 loop spans 15 amino acids. CDR3 nucleotides: TGCGCCAGCAGCTCTTCCCGGGACAGGGAGTGGCCCCTCCACTTT. Its protein product is CASSSSRDREWPLHF.

This chain joins TRBV4-2 and TRBJ1-5; D possibly corresponds to TRBD1 (6 bases). CDR1 is LGHNA and CDR2 is YNFKEQ in the germline V gene. V lost 2 bases, J lost 5 bases, and 13 bases lay in between. The CDR3 is 15 amino acids. The CDR3 coding sequence is TGTGCCAGCAGCCAATATCGCGGGGGCGATCAGCCCCAGCATTTT. It is translated as CASSQYRGGDQPQHF.

This clone was seen a single time. This chain connects TRBV6-5 to TRBJ2-1, with a weak D call TRBD2 (5 bases). CDR3 length: 16 residues. V was trimmed by 2 bases and J by 4 bases, leaving 15 bases between them. In germline, CDR1 is MNHEY, CDR2 SVGAGI. CDR3 nucleotides: TGTGCCAGCAGTTACCGGCTTGGACGAGGGTACAATGAGCAGTTCTTC. This gives the protein CASSYRLGRGYNEQFF.

Turning to this clone: This CDR3 is also generated by other DNA sequences in the sample. The chain joins TRBV6-4 to TRBJ2-3, with TRBD2 matching 11 bases. The germline CDR1 and CDR2 sequences are MRHNA and SNTAGT. The CDR3 is 18 residues long. After removal of 7 bases from V and 0 bases from J, the junction contained 12 bases not matched to a gene. The CDR3 protein is CASNSRLAGYSSTDTQYF. The CDR3 DNA sequence: TGTGCCAGCAATAGTAGACTAGCGGGGTACTCTAGCACAGATACGCAGTATTTT.

In its sample, this clone is medium-sized. The chain is built from TRBV28 and TRBJ2-7; TRBD1 matches at 9 bases. Germline CDR1 MDHEN, CDR2 SYDVKM. The CDR3 sequence is 14 residues long. Trimming at V came to 10 bases and at J to 5 bases, leaving 12 bases not matched to a gene. The CDR3 DNA reads TGTGCCACAATGGACGGGACAGGGTTCCACGAGCAGTACTTC. Its protein product is CATMDGTGFHEQYF.